This T cell receptor beta chain was sequenced in a study of blood T cell repertoires in COVID-19. V was trimmed by 0 bases and J by 3 bases, leaving 6 bases between them. Germline V gene lookup returns CDR1 MNHEY and CDR2 SVGAGI. The length of the CDR3 is 13 residues. Produced via immunoSEQ multiplex PCR; TCRdb's table is partial and in-frame only. The data hold 100,000 or so clones, with 80% to 85% observed a single time. Sequenced input: peripheral blood. This chain uses TRBV6-5 with TRBJ2-7; D is undetermined. The source of this sequence is a woman aged 80 or over with acute or convalescent COVID-19. The CDR3 reads CASSYSRNYEQYF. In DNA form, the CDR3 reads TGTGCCAGCAGTTACTCGAGGAACTACGAGCAGTACTTC.